What follows are 15 T cell receptor beta chains derived from one specimen sequenced in a study of blood T cell repertoires in COVID-19. The table came from immunoSEQ multiplex PCR; TCRdb's copy has only in-frame clones and leaves some out. The sample contains about 69,000 clones, about nine tenths of which appear only once. Sequenced: peripheral blood. These receptor sequences come from a woman between 18 and 29 years old with acute or convalescent COVID-19.

V gene TRBV6-1 combines with J gene TRBJ1-5; D possibly corresponds to TRBD1 (6 bases). CDR3 length: 15 amino acids. V dropped 3 bases and J dropped 2 bases, with 11 bases sitting between them. CDR1 and CDR2 from the germline V gene are MNHNS and SASEGT. The CDR3 DNA sequence: TGTGCCAGCAGTGACAGGGGCGGCGGCAATCAGCCCCAGCATTTT. Translation gives CASSDRGGGNQPQHF.

The chain recombines TRBV7-2 with TRBJ2-1; 13 bases match TRBD2. In germline, CDR1 is SGHTA, CDR2 FQGNSA. The trim removed 0 bases at V and 7 bases at J, leaving 0 bases unmatched. The CDR3 runs 15 residues. CDR3 sequence: CASSLALAGGNEQFF. The DNA for the CDR3 is TGTGCCAGCAGCTTAGCACTAGCGGGAGGGAATGAGCAGTTCTTC.

This sequence joins TRBV14 and TRBJ1-6; 10 bases align to TRBD1. The CDR3 length is 16 residues. The germline gives CDR1 SGHDN, CDR2 FVKESK. Trimming took 3 bases from V and 4 from J; bases not matched to a gene: 3. DNA for the CDR3: TGTGCCAGCAGCCACCGGGACAGGGGTTATAATTCACCCCTCCACTTT. Its translation is CASSHRDRGYNSPLHF.

The J gene is TRBJ1-4, the V gene TRBV19; 9 bases map to TRBD1. CDR1 and CDR2 (germline): LNHDA, SQIVND (reference sequence). The CDR3 is made up of 14 amino acids. Trimming removed 1 base from V and 8 bases from J; junction bases left unmatched: 2. The CDR3, as DNA: TGTGCCAGTAGTATAGGGACAGGGGACGAAAAACTGTTTTTT. This translates into CASSIGTGDEKLFF.

This rearrangement joins TRBV18 to TRBJ1-2; possible D gene TRBD1, 6 bases. The CDR3 extends over 19 amino acids. V was trimmed by 3 bases and J by 4 bases, leaving 27 bases between them. Germline CDR1 reads KGHSH; CDR2 reads LQKENI. CDR3 sequence: CASSPSPDSTGPGPYGYTF. For the CDR3, the DNA is TGTGCCAGCTCACCTTCCCCCGATTCGACAGGCCCGGGACCCTATGGCTACACCTTC.

The chain employs TRBV29-1 and TRBJ2-1, with TRBD2 matching 8 bases. The CDR3 sequence is 15 residues long. V was pared by 0 bases and J by 12 bases, with 13 bases of the junction left unmatched. Germline V CDR1 and CDR2: SQVTM, ANQGSEA. This chain's CDR3 is CSVEDPAGVQGGQFF. The CDR3 DNA sequence: TGCAGCGTTGAAGATCCAGCGGGGGTTCAGGGTGGGCAGTTCTTC.

Only a few counts were recorded for this clone. This chain links TRBV7-8 with TRBJ2-1; D perhaps matches TRBD1 (5 bases). The CDR3 sequence is 16 residues long. Germline CDR1 reads SGHVS; CDR2 reads FQNEAQ. V was cut by 1 base and J by 8 bases, with 18 bases left in between. This CDR3 reads CASSLEGWLVRDEQFF. The CDR3 DNA follows: TGTGCCAGCAGCTTAGAGGGGTGGTTGGTTCGGGATGAGCAGTTCTTC. Combining the CDR3 with reference TRBV7-8 and TRBJ2-1 gives the whole variable domain GAGVSQSPRYKVAKRGQDVALRCDPISGHVSLFWYQQALGQGPEFLTYFQNEAQLDKSGLPSDRFFAERPEGSVSTLKIQRTQQEDSAVYLCASSLEGWLVRDEQFFGPGTRLTVL.

This chain uses TRBV20-1 with TRBJ1-1; no clear D. Deletions cut 3 bases from V and 5 bases from J, with 16 bases between. This CDR3 is built from 14 residues. Per the germline V gene, CDR1 is DFQATT and CDR2 is SNEGSKA (reference sequence). Written as DNA, the CDR3 is TGCAGTGCTAGTTTTCCGTCGGGTGCTACTGAAGCTTTCTTT. It is translated as CSASFPSGATEAFF.

J is TRBJ1-6 and V is TRBV19; 8 bases match TRBD1. The CDR3 is 14 residues long. Germline trimming cut 4 bases from V and 7 bases from J; bases unmatched to any gene: 3. CDR1 is LNHDA, CDR2 SQIVND, per germline (reference sequence). CDR3 amino acids: CASSSRDRNSPLHF. In DNA form, the CDR3 reads TGTGCCAGTAGTAGCCGGGACAGGAATTCACCCCTCCACTTT.

This chain links TRBV27 with TRBJ2-7; 9 bases fit TRBD1. This CDR3 comprises 13 residues. Germline-derived CDR1 and CDR2 are MNHEY and SMNVEV (reference sequence). V lost 9 bases, J lost 5 bases, and 8 bases stayed unmatched. The CDR3 sequence is CASRDRVNDEQYF. The CDR3 DNA follows: TGTGCCAGTCGGGACAGGGTGAACGACGAGCAGTACTTC.

The chain combines TRBV30 with TRBJ1-4, with 9 bases fitting TRBD1. The CDR3 consists of 15 residues. In germline, CDR1 is GTSNPN, CDR2 SVGIG (reference sequence). The V gene end was trimmed by 0 bases and the J gene end by 3 bases; junction bases not matched to a gene: 2. CDR3 residues: CAWSVGTGPNEKLFF. DNA for the CDR3: TGTGCCTGGAGTGTGGGGACAGGGCCTAATGAAAAACTGTTTTTT.

The chain couples TRBV2 to TRBJ1-2, with TRBD1 identical over 7 bases. J was trimmed by 7 bases and V by 6 bases; bases with no gene match: 8. The CDR3 is 13 residues long. Looked up from germline, CDR1 is SNHLY and CDR2 is FYNNEI. The CDR3 nucleotides read TGTGCCAGCAGCCCCTTGGACAGGATTGGCTACACCTTC. This sequence encodes CASSPLDRIGYTF. The complete variable domain, with remaining parts taken from reference TRBV2 and TRBJ1-2, reads EPEVTQTPSHQVTQMGQEVILRCVPISNHLYFYWYRQILGQKVEFLVSFYNNEISEKSEIFDDQFSVERPDGSNFTLKIRSTKLEDSAMYFCASSPLDRIGYTFGSGTRLTVV.

The V and J genes are TRBV11-2 and TRBJ1-3, with a weak D call TRBD1 (6 bases). Germline CDR1 is SGHAT and CDR2 is FQNNGV. CDR3 size: 16 residues. Trimming cost V 3 bases and J 0 bases, with 12 bases left between them. CDR3 protein: CASSFGGAVSGNTIYF. CDR3 sequence (DNA): TGTGCCAGCAGCTTCGGGGGGGCAGTCTCTGGAAACACCATATATTTT.

The rearrangement links TRBV18 to TRBJ1-2; 7 nucleotides agree with TRBD1. Germline V lookup: CDR1 KGHSH, CDR2 LQKENI. The CDR3 spans 16 residues. V lost 2 bases and J lost 2; bases outside the gene matches: 8. CDR3 in DNA: TGTGCCAGCTCACCAACACCGGGACAGAAGAACTATGGCTACACCTTC. This sequence encodes CASSPTPGQKNYGYTF. The entire variable domain, with the rest obtained from reference TRBV18 and TRBJ1-2, is as follows: NAGVMQNPRHLVRRRGQEARLRCSPMKGHSHVYWYRQLPEEGLKFMVYLQKENIIDESGMPKERFSAEFPKEGPSILRIQQVVRGDSAAYFCASSPTPGQKNYGYTFGSGTRLTVV.

The chain carries TRBV18 and TRBJ1-1; D unresolved. V lost 4 bases to trimming and J lost 1 base, with 10 bases between them. CDR3 size: 14 residues. Germline lookup yields CDR1 KGHSH and CDR2 LQKENI. The CDR3 DNA sequence: TGTGCCAGCTCACTATCGACGGGGAACACTGAAGCTTTCTTT. This encodes CASSLSTGNTEAFF.